What follows are 20 T cell receptor beta chains derived from one specimen sequenced in a study of T cells in Graves' hyperthyroidism and ophthalmopathy. Authors of the study amplified TCR beta CDR3 regions from RNA transcripts. The HTBI set primed first-round TCR CDR3 RT-PCR. TCRdb reprocessed the multiplex PCR reads with MiXCR, giving one entry per CDR3 protein. The sample shows under 350,000 distinct CDR3 sequences, roughly 20% of them seen only once. Material for sequencing was blood. All receptors derive from a woman between 45 and 65 years old with Graves' hyperthyroidism.

The V and J genes are TRBV27 and TRBJ2-7, with 10 positions matching TRBD1. Germline CDR1 reads MNHEY; CDR2 reads SMNVEV (reference sequence). This CDR3 comprises 15 residues. Trimming removed 4 bases from V and 4 bases from J; junction bases left unmatched: 7. For the CDR3, the DNA is TGTGCCAGCAGTTCCCCGGGACAGGGGATATACGAGCAGTACGTC. Its protein product is CASSSPGQGIYEQYV.

This clonotype turned up a few times. The CDR3 region has the DNA TGTGCCAGCAGCGGTTTCCGGACAGGGGTCCGCGATACGCAGTATTTT. It encodes CASSGFRTGVRDTQYF. The chain joins TRBV9 to TRBJ2-3, with 9 bases fitting TRBD1. J lost 6 bases, V lost 3 bases, and 11 bases had no gene match. The germline V gene has CDR1 SGDLS and CDR2 YYNGEE. The CDR3 runs to 16 residues.

The table lists this clonotype with many counts. The gene calls are TRBV27 and TRBJ2-1; 9 bases map to TRBD2. Unmatched junction bases numbered 5, after V lost 2 bases and J lost 6 bases. The germline gives CDR1 MNHEY, CDR2 SMNVEV (reference sequence). This CDR3 spans 15 amino acids. CDR3 sequence: CASSLALAGRNEQFF. As DNA, the CDR3 is TGTGCCAGCAGTTTAGCTCTAGCGGGACGCAATGAGCAGTTCTTC.

This clonotype showed up many times. The rearrangement links TRBV12-3 or TRBV12-4 to TRBJ1-2, with TRBD1 matching over 9 bases. V lost 5 bases to trimming and J lost 8 bases; unmatched junction nucleotides: 6. The CDR3 runs 13 residues. CDR3: CASSRDRARGYTF. CDR3 bases: TGTGCCAGCAGTCGGGACAGGGCTAGGGGCTACACCTTC.

The chain couples TRBV3-1 to TRBJ1-5, with TRBD1 as a possible D gene (6 bases). Germline CDR1 is LGHDT and CDR2 is YNNKEL (reference sequence). With 6 bases removed from V and 3 bases from J, the gap between germline ends came to 15 bases. CDR3 length equals 15 residues. The CDR3 DNA sequence: TGTGCCAGCAGAGCTGGGGGCGATAACAATCAGCCCCAGCATTTT. It is translated as CASRAGGDNNQPQHF.

J is TRBJ1-4 and V is TRBV12-3 or TRBV12-4; D ambiguous. V gave up 2 bases and J gave up 11 bases, with 12 bases separating them. The length of the CDR3 is 13 residues. The CDR3 spells CASSLLPIGKLFF. The CDR3, as DNA: TGTGCCAGCAGTTTATTGCCGATTGGGAAACTGTTTTTT.

This clonotype was observed a few times. The V call is TRBV10-3, the J call TRBJ2-1; TRBD2 might be the D (6 bases). The CDR3 has 14 amino acids. V was cut by 6 bases and J by 3 bases, with 12 bases left in between. The germline V gene encodes CDR1 ENHRY and CDR2 SYGVKD. The CDR3 sequence: CAIRDLGLYNEQFF. Written as DNA, the CDR3 is TGTGCCATCAGAGACCTGGGACTCTACAATGAGCAGTTCTTC.

This clonotype appeared a few times. The chain links TRBV18 to TRBJ1-1; 7 nucleotides line up with TRBD1. Germline CDR1 reads KGHSH; CDR2 reads LQKENI. There are 15 residues in the CDR3. V shed 3 bases, J shed 5 bases, and the junction held 9 bases outside the gene matches. Here the CDR3 reads CASSPSRGGLTEAFF. CDR3 nucleotides: TGTGCCAGCTCACCCTCCAGGGGGGGACTTACTGAAGCTTTCTTT.

This clonotype was seen many times. The rearrangement links TRBV3-1 to TRBJ2-5; TRBD2 aligns across 10 bases. Germline values: CDR1 LGHDT, CDR2 YNNKEL (reference sequence). The CDR3 runs to 14 residues. The trim removed 2 bases at V and 3 bases at J, leaving 0 bases unmatched. The CDR3 protein is CASSQTSGEETQYF. In DNA, the CDR3 is TGTGCCAGCAGCCAAACTAGCGGGGAAGAGACCCAGTACTTC.

This clonotype turned up a few times. This chain uses TRBV20-1 with TRBJ2-1, with TRBD2 identical over 7 bases. V was pared by 5 bases and J by 4 bases, with 8 bases of the junction left unmatched. Germline-derived CDR1 and CDR2 are DFQATT and SNEGSKA (reference sequence). This CDR3 is built from 14 residues. This chain's CDR3 is CSALPQRGYNEQFF. Written as DNA, the CDR3 is TGCAGTGCTCTACCCCAGCGGGGATACAATGAGCAGTTCTTC.

This clonotype was counted ten times or more. The chain combines TRBV5-1 with TRBJ2-3; TRBD2 matches 7 bases. Germline V gene lookup returns CDR1 SGHRS and CDR2 YFSETQ. V gave up 4 bases and J gave up 6 bases; unmatched junction bases: 11. The CDR3 is made up of 15 amino acids. The CDR3 sequence is CASSLSGPPPDTQYF. The DNA of the CDR3 is TGCGCCAGCAGCCTTAGCGGGCCTCCTCCGGATACGCAGTATTTT.

The table lists this clonotype with a few counts. The gene calls are TRBV20-1 and TRBJ1-5; D is perhaps TRBD1 (6 bases). Germline loops: CDR1 DFQATT, CDR2 SNEGSKA (reference sequence). The CDR3 totals 16 residues. Trimming took off 3 bases at V and 0 bases at J, with 15 bases between the two ends. In DNA, the CDR3 is TGCAGTGCTAGTGACCGGGACAATTATAGCAATCAGCCCCAGCATTTT. This translates into CSASDRDNYSNQPQHF.

This clonotype was seen ten or more times. This chain connects TRBV11-2 to TRBJ1-3, with D hard to call. From germline, CDR1 is SGHAT and CDR2 FQNNGV. This CDR3 is built from 16 residues. The V and J ends lost 2 bases and 2 bases respectively, with 13 bases between them. The CDR3 reads CASSLSISRAGNTIYF. In nucleotides, the CDR3 is TGTGCCAGCAGCTTATCGATTAGCCGGGCTGGAAACACCATATATTTT.

This clonotype has a count of ten or more. The chain employs TRBV11-2 and TRBJ2-6; D is undetermined. Germline V lookup: CDR1 SGHAT, CDR2 FQNNGV. CDR3 size: 17 residues. The germline V and J ends were trimmed by 6 bases and 0 bases, with 15 bases remaining between them. In DNA, the CDR3 is TGTGCCAGCAGACCCCCAACCCCCTACTCTGGGGCCAACGTCCTGACTTTC. This codes for CASRPPTPYSGANVLTF.

This clonotype was found many times. The CDR3 DNA reads as TGCGCCAGCAGCATTCCCCAAGGCATGAGGGGCACAGATACGCAGTATTTT. Protein product: CASSIPQGMRGTDTQYF. The chain joins TRBV5-1 to TRBJ2-3; D perhaps matches TRBD2 (5 bases). V lost 4 bases and J lost 1, with 19 bases in between. This CDR3 is 17 amino acids long. CDR1 is SGHRS, CDR2 YFSETQ, per germline.

J is TRBJ1-1 and V is TRBV29-1; unclear D gene. The germline gives CDR1 SQVTM, CDR2 ANQGSEA. V was cut by 2 bases and J by 8 bases, with 9 bases left in between. This CDR3 comprises 11 residues. The CDR3 bases are TGCAGCGTTGAATTGGGGAAGGAAGCTTTCTTT. It encodes CSVELGKEAFF. The full variable domain, with the rest looked up from reference TRBV29-1 and TRBJ1-1, is SAVISQKPSRDICQRGTSLTIQCQVDSQVTMMFWYRQQPGQSLTLIATANQGSEATYESGFVIDKFPISRPNLTFSTLTVSNMSPEDSSIYLCSVELGKEAFFGQGTRLTVV.

In this sample, this clonotype turned up a few times. The chain couples TRBV7-9 to TRBJ2-1; the D is unclear. Germline V gives CDR1 SEHNR, CDR2 FQNEAQ (reference sequence). The CDR3 loop spans 14 amino acids. Trimming shortened V by 2 bases and J by 9 bases, and 14 bases separated the two germline ends. In nucleotides, the CDR3 is TGTGCCAGCAGCTTAAATAATCCTGTCGGTGAGCAGTTCTTC. It specifies CASSLNNPVGEQFF.

V is TRBV10-3 and J is TRBJ1-2, with D tentatively TRBD1 (5 bases). V was pared by 4 bases and J by 3 bases, with 15 bases between. This CDR3 spans 15 amino acids. Germline assignment: CDR1 ENHRY and CDR2 SYGVKD. The CDR3 sequence: CAISVGGRADYGYTF. For the CDR3, the DNA is TGTGCCATCAGTGTTGGAGGCAGGGCCGACTATGGCTACACCTTC.

The chain couples TRBV6-2 or TRBV6-3 to TRBJ2-3, with TRBD2 as a possible D gene (6 bases). This CDR3 comprises 16 residues. Trimming cost V 2 bases and J 1 base, with 13 bases left between them. Germline loops: CDR1 MNHEY, CDR2 SVGEGT. CDR3 sequence: CASSYVPGGGTDTQYF. Written as DNA, the CDR3 is TGTGCCAGCAGTTACGTCCCTGGCGGGGGCACAGATACGCAGTATTTT.

At least ten counts were recorded for this clonotype. CDR3 protein: CASSPRDSYTEAFF. The DNA for the CDR3 is TGTGCCAGCAGTCCCCGGGACAGCTACACTGAAGCTTTCTTT. The chain couples TRBV3-1 to TRBJ1-1; TRBD1 aligns across 7 bases. This CDR3 has 14 residues. The V gene end was trimmed by 6 bases and the J gene end by 3 bases; junction bases not matched to a gene: 7. CDR1 is LGHDT and CDR2 is YNNKEL in the germline V gene (reference sequence).